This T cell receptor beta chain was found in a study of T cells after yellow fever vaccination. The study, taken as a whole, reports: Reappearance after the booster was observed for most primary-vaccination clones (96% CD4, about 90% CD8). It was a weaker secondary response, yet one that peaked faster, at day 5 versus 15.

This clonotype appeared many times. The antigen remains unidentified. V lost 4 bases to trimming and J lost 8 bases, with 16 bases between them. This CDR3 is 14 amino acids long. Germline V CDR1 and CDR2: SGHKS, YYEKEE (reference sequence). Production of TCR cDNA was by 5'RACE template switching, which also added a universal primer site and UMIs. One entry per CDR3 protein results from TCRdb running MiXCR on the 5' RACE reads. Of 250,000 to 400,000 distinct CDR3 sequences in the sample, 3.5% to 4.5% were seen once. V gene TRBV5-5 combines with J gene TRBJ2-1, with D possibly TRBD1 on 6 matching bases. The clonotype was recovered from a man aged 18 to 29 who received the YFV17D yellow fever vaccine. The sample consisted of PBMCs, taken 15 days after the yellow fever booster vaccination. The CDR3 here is CASSPNRVPHEQFF. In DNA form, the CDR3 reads TGTGCCAGCAGCCCTAACAGGGTCCCCCATGAGCAGTTCTTC.